This is a list of T cell receptor beta chains from one sample in a study of blood T cell repertoires in COVID-19. TCRdb's copy holds only in-frame clones and misses some; the assay was immunoSEQ multiplex PCR. The sample includes about 49,000 clones, under 85% of them seen just once. Sequencing was carried out using peripheral blood. Receptors were obtained from a human donor in a cohort sampled during active COVID-19. CDR3s include the opening cysteine and the closing phenylalanine or tryptophan. A D gene is named only where the DNA matches it firmly. Size is stated for part of the rows, as once, few or many counts, or as a class when the clone is expanded.

d_gene: TRBD1; abundance: -; j_gene: TRBJ1-3; v_gene: TRBV28; CDR3nt: TGTGCCAGCAGTGGGACAGGGGGCGCAAACACCATATATTTT; CDR3aa: CASSGTGGANTIYF
d_gene: -; abundance: -; j_gene: TRBJ1-2; v_gene: TRBV5-1; CDR3nt: TGCGCCAGCAGCAAAAGGGACACTAGTAACTATGGCTACACCTTC; CDR3aa: CASSKRDTSNYGYTF
d_gene: TRBD1; abundance: -; j_gene: TRBJ1-5; v_gene: TRBV11-2; CDR3nt: TGTGCCAGCAGTTTACAGCAGGGGGGTAATCAGCCCCAGCATTTT; CDR3aa: CASSLQQGGNQPQHF
d_gene: TRBD2; abundance: -; j_gene: TRBJ2-1; v_gene: TRBV9; CDR3nt: TGTGCCAGCAGCGGGCCCCGGGGGGGCTACAATGAGCAGTTCTTC; CDR3aa: CASSGPRGGYNEQFF
d_gene: -; abundance: -; j_gene: TRBJ2-6; v_gene: TRBV19; CDR3nt: TGTGCCACCTATCCCTCAGACAGTTCTGGGGCCAACGTCCTGACTTTC; CDR3aa: CATYPSDSSGANVLTF
d_gene: TRBD1; abundance: -; j_gene: TRBJ1-2; v_gene: TRBV28; CDR3nt: TGTGCCAGCAGTTCCCCCGCACGGACAGGGGGCAGATCGAACTATGGCTACACCTTC; CDR3aa: CASSSPARTGGRSNYGYTF
d_gene: -; abundance: -; j_gene: TRBJ2-7; v_gene: TRBV30; CDR3nt: TGTGCCTGGAGTGTGGGGGGGGCGACTAACGAGCAGTACTTC; CDR3aa: CAWSVGGATNEQYF
d_gene: -; abundance: -; j_gene: TRBJ2-5; v_gene: TRBV30; CDR3nt: TGTGCCTGGAATTTTGGCGGAGAGACCCAGTACTTC; CDR3aa: CAWNFGGETQYF
d_gene: -; abundance: -; j_gene: TRBJ2-3; v_gene: TRBV3-1/TRBV3-2; CDR3nt: TGTGCCAGCAGCCTACTAGCAGATCTACCCACAGATACGCAGTATTTT; CDR3aa: CASSLLADLPTDTQYF
d_gene: -; abundance: -; j_gene: TRBJ2-7; v_gene: TRBV7-2; CDR3nt: TGTGCCAGCAGCAAAACGGCCGAGGGCCACGAGCAGTACTTC; CDR3aa: CASSKTAEGHEQYF
d_gene: TRBD2; abundance: -; j_gene: TRBJ2-7; v_gene: TRBV6-2/TRBV6-3; CDR3nt: TGTGCCAGCAGTTACCGAGGACATGAAACTAGCGGCTTAAACTACGAGCAGTACTTC; CDR3aa: CASSYRGHETSGLNYEQYF
d_gene: TRBD2; abundance: -; j_gene: TRBJ2-1; v_gene: TRBV5-6; CDR3nt: TGTGCCAGCAGCAGCGGGACTAGCGGGTACAATGAGCAGTTCTTC; CDR3aa: CASSSGTSGYNEQFF
d_gene: TRBD2; abundance: -; j_gene: TRBJ2-1; v_gene: TRBV27; CDR3nt: TGTGCCAGCAGTTTACGACAGACTAGCGGGAGTTTCAGCCCACTCTACAATGAGCAGTTCTTC; CDR3aa: CASSLRQTSGSFSPLYNEQFF
d_gene: -; abundance: -; j_gene: TRBJ2-7; v_gene: TRBV7-2; CDR3nt: TGTGCCAGCAGACGAGAGTGGCTAAGCGCCCAGTACTTC; CDR3aa: CASRREWLSAQYF
d_gene: -; abundance: -; j_gene: TRBJ2-5; v_gene: TRBV18; CDR3nt: TGTGCCAGCTCACCAAGGGGTGAGACCCAGTACTTC; CDR3aa: CASSPRGETQYF
d_gene: TRBD2; abundance: -; j_gene: TRBJ2-3; v_gene: TRBV29-1; CDR3nt: TGCAGCGTAGCTACTAGCGGGGTTGGAGATACGCAGTATTTT; CDR3aa: CSVATSGVGDTQYF
d_gene: TRBD2; abundance: -; j_gene: TRBJ2-1; v_gene: TRBV7-9; CDR3nt: TGTGCCAGCAGAACCGGGACTAGCGGGTATGAGCAGTTCTTC; CDR3aa: CASRTGTSGYEQFF
d_gene: TRBD1; abundance: -; j_gene: TRBJ2-7; v_gene: TRBV5-6; CDR3nt: TGTGCCAGCAGCCGTAGGACAGGCACCTACGAGCAGTACTTC; CDR3aa: CASSRRTGTYEQYF
d_gene: -; abundance: -; j_gene: TRBJ2-3; v_gene: TRBV28; CDR3nt: TGTGCCAGCAGTCCGAGGGTTCCAGATACGCAGTATTTT; CDR3aa: CASSPRVPDTQYF
d_gene: -; abundance: -; j_gene: TRBJ2-5; v_gene: TRBV18; CDR3nt: TGTGCCAGCTCCGACAGGTTACAAGAGACCCAGTACTTC; CDR3aa: CASSDRLQETQYF
d_gene: TRBD1; abundance: -; j_gene: TRBJ1-1; v_gene: TRBV27; CDR3nt: TGTGCCAGCAGTTCGTGGACAGGGGCGCTTATGAACACTGAAGCTTTCTTT; CDR3aa: CASSSWTGALMNTEAFF
d_gene: TRBD1; abundance: -; j_gene: TRBJ1-1; v_gene: TRBV18; CDR3nt: TGTGCCAGCTCACAAACGACAGGGGAGAACACTGAAGCTTTCTTT; CDR3aa: CASSQTTGENTEAFF
d_gene: -; abundance: -; j_gene: TRBJ1-5; v_gene: TRBV23-1; CDR3nt: TGCGCCAGCGCCACTAGATGGACAGTCGACAATCAGCCCCAGCATTTT; CDR3aa: CASATRWTVDNQPQHF
d_gene: TRBD1; abundance: -; j_gene: TRBJ1-2; v_gene: TRBV5-5; CDR3nt: TGTGCCAGCAGCTTAACACAGGGGGCTCAGGGAGAAAATGGCTACACCTTC; CDR3aa: CASSLTQGAQGENGYTF
d_gene: -; abundance: -; j_gene: TRBJ2-1; v_gene: TRBV28; CDR3nt: TGTGCCAGCAGTCCCCCCCAGGCCCCCCCCCACCATGAGCAGTTCTTC; CDR3aa: CASSPPQAPPHHEQFF
d_gene: -; abundance: -; j_gene: TRBJ1-2; v_gene: TRBV28; CDR3nt: TGTGCCAGCAGCTCCCGAGGCCGAGGCTACACCTTC; CDR3aa: CASSSRGRGYTF
d_gene: -; abundance: -; j_gene: TRBJ1-2; v_gene: TRBV3-1/TRBV3-2; CDR3nt: TGTGCCAGCAGCCAAGATATGGGGGGCTATGGCTACACCTTC; CDR3aa: CASSQDMGGYGYTF
d_gene: -; abundance: -; j_gene: TRBJ2-7; v_gene: TRBV9; CDR3nt: TGTGCCAGCAGCCCAGGTACCTACGAGCAGTACTTC; CDR3aa: CASSPGTYEQYF
d_gene: -; abundance: few; j_gene: TRBJ2-7; v_gene: TRBV11-2; CDR3nt: TGTGCCAGCAGCCCCAGCTGGGGCTTAGACGAGCAGTACTTC; CDR3aa: CASSPSWGLDEQYF
d_gene: TRBD2; abundance: once; j_gene: TRBJ2-3; v_gene: TRBV7-9; CDR3nt: TGTGCCAGCAGCCCCCCGACTAGCGGGAGAACAGATACGCAGTATTTT; CDR3aa: CASSPPTSGRTDTQYF
d_gene: TRBD1; abundance: -; j_gene: TRBJ2-4; v_gene: TRBV5-1; CDR3nt: TGCGCCAGCAGGGGGACAGGGGAGAACATTCAGTACTTC; CDR3aa: CASRGTGENIQYF
d_gene: TRBD2; abundance: few; j_gene: TRBJ2-1; v_gene: TRBV7-2; CDR3nt: TGTGCCAGCAGCGCCCTAGGAGCGGGAGACGGTTATGAGCAGTTCTTC; CDR3aa: CASSALGAGDGYEQFF
d_gene: -; abundance: -; j_gene: TRBJ1-3; v_gene: TRBV30; CDR3nt: TGTGCCTGGATAGCAGAAATTCCCTCTGGAAACACCATATATTTT; CDR3aa: CAWIAEIPSGNTIYF
d_gene: -; abundance: -; j_gene: TRBJ2-6; v_gene: TRBV28; CDR3nt: TGTGCCAGCAGTTTACCTCGGGGGGCCAACGTCCTGACTTTC; CDR3aa: CASSLPRGANVLTF
d_gene: TRBD2; abundance: -; j_gene: TRBJ2-1; v_gene: TRBV7-8; CDR3nt: TGTGCCAGCAGTCGGACTAGCGGGTCTTACAATGAGCAGTTCTTC; CDR3aa: CASSRTSGSYNEQFF